A single T cell receptor (beta chain) is shown here with its context. Its antigen is unidentified. This sample is drawn from a study of long-term antiretroviral therapy in people with HIV. The study, taken as a whole, reports: An increase in diversity followed ART, yet levels stayed below transplant donor controls. The study found narrower CDR3 length ranges in HIV repertoires than in controls. Regardless of time point, clones expanded before ART dominated the repertoire.

Inclusion required at least two post-ART and at least one pre-ART PBMC samples. Assay version v3.0 of immunoSEQ was used, and it was run at survey level. Sequencing used immunoSEQ multiplex PCR; TCRdb keeps in-frame clones, though not all of them. Altogether tens of thousands of clones are present, approximately 95% being singletons, with the ten largest covering 3.1%. CDR3 size: 16 residues. CDR1 and CDR2 from the germline V gene are SGHVS and FNYEAQ. The trim removed 3 bases at V and 0 bases at J, leaving 3 bases unmatched. Specimen: unsorted PBMCs, collected 5.3 years after starting antiretroviral therapy. V gene TRBV7-6 combines with J gene TRBJ1-3; 9 nucleotides agree with TRBD1. The clonotype originates from a man aged 50 or older with HIV. CDR3 region: CASSLQTGGSGNTIYF. The CDR3 nucleotides are TGTGCCAGCAGCTTGCAGACAGGGGGCTCTGGAAACACCATATATTTT.